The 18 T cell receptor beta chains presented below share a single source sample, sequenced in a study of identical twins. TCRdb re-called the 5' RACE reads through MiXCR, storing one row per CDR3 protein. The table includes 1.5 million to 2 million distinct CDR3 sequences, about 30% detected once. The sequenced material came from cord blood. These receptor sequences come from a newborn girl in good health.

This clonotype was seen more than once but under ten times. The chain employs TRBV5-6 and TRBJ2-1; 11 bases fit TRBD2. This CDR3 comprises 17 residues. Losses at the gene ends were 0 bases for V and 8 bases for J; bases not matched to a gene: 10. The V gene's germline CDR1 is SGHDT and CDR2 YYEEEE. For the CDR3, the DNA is TGTGCCAGCAGCTTGGTGCTTAGCGGGGGGGCTCTCGATGAGCAGTTCTTC. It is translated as CASSLVLSGGALDEQFF.

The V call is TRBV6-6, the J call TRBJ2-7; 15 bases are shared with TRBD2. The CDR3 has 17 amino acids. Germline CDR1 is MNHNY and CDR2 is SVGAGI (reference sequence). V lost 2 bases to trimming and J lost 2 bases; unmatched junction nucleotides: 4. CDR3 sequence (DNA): TGTGCCAGCAGTTACCACCGGACTAGCGGGAGGGCCTACGAGCAGTACTTC. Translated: CASSYHRTSGRAYEQYF.

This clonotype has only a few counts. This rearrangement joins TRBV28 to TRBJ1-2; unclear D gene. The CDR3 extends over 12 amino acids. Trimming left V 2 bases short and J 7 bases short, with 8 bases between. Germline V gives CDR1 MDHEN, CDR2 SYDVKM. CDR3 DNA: TGTGCCAGCAGTTTAAGCGAGGGTGGCTACACCTTC. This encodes CASSLSEGGYTF.

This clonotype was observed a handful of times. The CDR3 DNA reads TGCGCCAGCAGCCAAGATGGGGCGGGCAATGAGCAGTTCTTC. It is translated as CASSQDGAGNEQFF. This chain links TRBV4-1 with TRBJ2-1, with D possibly being TRBD1 or TRBD2 (5 bases each). The V end lost 0 bases, the J end lost 6 bases, and 9 bases lay between the germline ends. Germline V lookup: CDR1 MGHRA, CDR2 YSYEKL. This CDR3 region has 14 residues.

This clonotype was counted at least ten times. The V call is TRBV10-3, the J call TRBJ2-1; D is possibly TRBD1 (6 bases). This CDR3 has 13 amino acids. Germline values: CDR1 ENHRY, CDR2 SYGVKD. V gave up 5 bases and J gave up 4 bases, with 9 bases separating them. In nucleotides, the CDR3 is TGTGCCATCAGTCCAGGGGCATACAATGAGCAGTTCTTC. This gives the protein CAISPGAYNEQFF.

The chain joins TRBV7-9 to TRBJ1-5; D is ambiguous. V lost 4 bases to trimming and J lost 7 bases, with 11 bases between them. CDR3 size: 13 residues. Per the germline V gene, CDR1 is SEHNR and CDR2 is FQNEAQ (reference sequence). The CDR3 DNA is TGTGCCAGCAGCTCCTCTCGCTGGCAGCCCCAGCATTTT. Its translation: CASSSSRWQPQHF. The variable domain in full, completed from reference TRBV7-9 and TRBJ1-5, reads DTGVSQNPRHKITKRGQNVTFRCDPISEHNRLYWYRQTLGQGPEFLTYFQNEAQLEKSRLLSDRFSAERPKGSFSTLEIQRTEQGDSAMYLCASSSSRWQPQHFGDGTRLSIL.

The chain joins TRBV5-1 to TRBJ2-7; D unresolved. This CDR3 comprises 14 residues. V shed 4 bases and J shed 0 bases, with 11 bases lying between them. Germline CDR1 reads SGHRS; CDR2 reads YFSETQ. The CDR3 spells CASSLKLDSYEQYF. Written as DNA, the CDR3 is TGCGCCAGCAGCCTAAAATTGGACTCCTACGAGCAGTACTTC.

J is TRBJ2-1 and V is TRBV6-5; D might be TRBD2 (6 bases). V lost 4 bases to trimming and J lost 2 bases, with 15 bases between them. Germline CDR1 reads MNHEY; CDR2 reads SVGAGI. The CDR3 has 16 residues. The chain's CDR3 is CASSWTIERAYNEQFF. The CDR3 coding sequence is TGTGCCAGCAGTTGGACTATAGAGCGTGCCTACAATGAGCAGTTCTTC.

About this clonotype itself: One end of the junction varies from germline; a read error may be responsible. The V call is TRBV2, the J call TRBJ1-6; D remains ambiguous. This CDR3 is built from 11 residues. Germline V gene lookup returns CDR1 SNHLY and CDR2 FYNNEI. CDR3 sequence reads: CASRRTSPPHF. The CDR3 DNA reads TGTGCCAGCAGAAGAACCTCACCCCCCCACTTT.

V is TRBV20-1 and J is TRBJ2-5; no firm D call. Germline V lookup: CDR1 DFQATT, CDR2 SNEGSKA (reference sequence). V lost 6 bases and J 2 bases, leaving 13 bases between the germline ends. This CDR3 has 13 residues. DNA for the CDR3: TGCAGTGCGGTTGTTGCTTCGCAAGAGACCCAGTACTTC. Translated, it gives CSAVVASQETQYF.

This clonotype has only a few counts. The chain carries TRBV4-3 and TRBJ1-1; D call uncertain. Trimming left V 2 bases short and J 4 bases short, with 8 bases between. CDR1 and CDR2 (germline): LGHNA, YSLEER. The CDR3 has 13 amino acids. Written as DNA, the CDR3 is TGCGCCAGCAGCCAAAGCCCGGGCACTGAAGCTTTCTTT. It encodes CASSQSPGTEAFF.

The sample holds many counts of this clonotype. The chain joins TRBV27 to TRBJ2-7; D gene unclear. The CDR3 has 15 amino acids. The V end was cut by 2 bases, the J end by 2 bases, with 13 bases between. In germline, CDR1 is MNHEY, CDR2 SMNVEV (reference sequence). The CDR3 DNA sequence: TGTGCCAGCAGTTTAAGTTACCAGCCCCCCTACGAGCAGTACTTC. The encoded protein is CASSLSYQPPYEQYF.

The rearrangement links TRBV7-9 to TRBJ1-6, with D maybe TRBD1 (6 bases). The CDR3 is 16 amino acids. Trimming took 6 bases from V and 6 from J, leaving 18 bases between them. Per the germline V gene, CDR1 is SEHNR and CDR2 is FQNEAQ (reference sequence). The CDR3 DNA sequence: TGTGCCAGCAGACAGGGAGCAGAGCCCAGTAATTCACCCCTCCACTTT. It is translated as CASRQGAEPSNSPLHF.

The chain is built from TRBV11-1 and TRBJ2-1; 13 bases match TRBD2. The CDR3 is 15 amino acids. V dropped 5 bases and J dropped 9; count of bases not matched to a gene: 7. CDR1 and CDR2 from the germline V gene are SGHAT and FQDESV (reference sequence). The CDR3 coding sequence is TGTGCCAGCAGCCTGACTAGCGGGAGGAGAGGTGAGCAGTTCTTC. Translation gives CASSLTSGRRGEQFF.

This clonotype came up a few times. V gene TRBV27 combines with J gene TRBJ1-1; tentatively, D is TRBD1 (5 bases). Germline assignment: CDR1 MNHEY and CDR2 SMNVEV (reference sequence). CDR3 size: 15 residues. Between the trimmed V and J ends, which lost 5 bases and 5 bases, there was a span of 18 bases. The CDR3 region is CASSIRQSARTEAFF. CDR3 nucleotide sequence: TGTGCCAGCAGTATTAGACAGTCCGCGCGGACTGAAGCTTTCTTT.

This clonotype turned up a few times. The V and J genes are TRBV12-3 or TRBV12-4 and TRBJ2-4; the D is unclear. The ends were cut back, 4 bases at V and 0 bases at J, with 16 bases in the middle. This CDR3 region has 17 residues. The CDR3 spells CASSSDGLRLAKNIQYF. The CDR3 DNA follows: TGTGCCAGCAGTTCGGACGGCCTCCGACTAGCCAAAAACATTCAGTACTTC.

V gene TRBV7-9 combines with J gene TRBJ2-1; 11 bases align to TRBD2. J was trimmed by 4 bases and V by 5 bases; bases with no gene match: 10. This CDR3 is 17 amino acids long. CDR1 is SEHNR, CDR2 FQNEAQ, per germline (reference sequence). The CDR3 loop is CASSPRISGGVYNEQFF. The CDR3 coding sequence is TGTGCCAGCAGCCCCCGAATTAGCGGGGGGGTATACAATGAGCAGTTCTTC.

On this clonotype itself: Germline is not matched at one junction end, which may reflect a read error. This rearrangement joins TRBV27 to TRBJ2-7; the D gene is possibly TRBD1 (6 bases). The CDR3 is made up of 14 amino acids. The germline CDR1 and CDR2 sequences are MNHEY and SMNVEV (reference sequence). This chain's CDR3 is CASSLSEGVYEQYF. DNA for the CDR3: TGTGCCAGCAGTCTATCCGAGGGGGTATATGAGCAGTACTTC.